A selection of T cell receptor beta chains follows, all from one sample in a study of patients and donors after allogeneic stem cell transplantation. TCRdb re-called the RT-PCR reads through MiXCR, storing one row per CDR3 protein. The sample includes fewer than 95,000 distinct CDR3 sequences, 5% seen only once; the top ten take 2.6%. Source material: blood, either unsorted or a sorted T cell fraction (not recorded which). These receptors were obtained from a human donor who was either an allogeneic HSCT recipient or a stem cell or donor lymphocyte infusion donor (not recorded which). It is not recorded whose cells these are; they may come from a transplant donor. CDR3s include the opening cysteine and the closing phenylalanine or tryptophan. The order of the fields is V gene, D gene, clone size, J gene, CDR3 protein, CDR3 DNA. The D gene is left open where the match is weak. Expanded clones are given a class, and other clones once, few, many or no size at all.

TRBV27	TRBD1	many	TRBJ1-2	CASSGYRGPRSNYGYTF	TGTGCCAGCAGTGGATACAGGGGGCCACGATCTAACTATGGCTACACCTTC
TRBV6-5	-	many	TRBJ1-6	CASSYSDRGSPLHF	TGTGCCAGCAGTTACTCCGATAGGGGATCACCCCTCCACTTT
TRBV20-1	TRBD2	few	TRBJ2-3	CSAIRAGSTTDTQYF	TGCAGTGCTATACGAGCGGGGAGTACCACAGATACGCAGTATTTT
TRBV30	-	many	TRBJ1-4	CAWSVQGPPATNEKLFF	TGTGCCTGGAGTGTCCAGGGGCCCCCAGCAACTAATGAAAAACTGTTTTTT
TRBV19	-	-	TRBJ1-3	CASIPRRAAGGNTIYF	TGTGCCAGTATACCCCGACGGGCAGCCGGGGGAAACACCATATATTTT
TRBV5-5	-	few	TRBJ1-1	CASSLFPATEAFF	TGTGCCAGCAGCTTGTTTCCAGCCACTGAAGCTTTCTTT
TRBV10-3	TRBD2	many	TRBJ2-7	CAISELMTSFSHEQYF	TGTGCCATCAGTGAGTTGATGACTAGCTTTTCTCACGAGCAGTACTTC
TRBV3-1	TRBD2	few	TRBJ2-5	CASRPGTSGFQETQYF	TGTGCCAGCAGGCCCGGGACTAGCGGGTTCCAAGAGACCCAGTACTTC
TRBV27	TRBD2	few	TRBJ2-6	CASSLSVKGLDSGANVLTF	TGTGCCAGCAGTTTATCCGTGAAAGGACTAGACTCTGGGGCCAACGTCCTGACTTTC
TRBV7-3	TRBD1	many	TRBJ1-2	CASSFKQGDGYTF	TGTGCCAGCAGCTTTAAACAGGGGGATGGCTACACCTTC
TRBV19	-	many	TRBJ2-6	CASRFGGPGANVLTF	TGTGCCAGTAGATTCGGGGGCCCTGGGGCCAACGTCCTGACTTTC
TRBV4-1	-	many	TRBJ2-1	CASRLGRDNEQFF	TGCGCCAGCAGGCTGGGACGAGACAATGAGCAGTTCTTC
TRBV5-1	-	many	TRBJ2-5	CASTLGQLETQYF	TGCGCCAGCACTTTAGGACAGCTGGAGACCCAGTACTTC
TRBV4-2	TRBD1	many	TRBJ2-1	CASSQATGTGSYNEQFF	TGTGCCAGCAGCCAAGCAACCGGGACAGGGTCCTACAATGAGCAGTTCTTC
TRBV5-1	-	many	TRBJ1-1	CASSTQGGTEAFF	TGCGCCAGCAGCACACAGGGTGGCACTGAAGCTTTCTTT
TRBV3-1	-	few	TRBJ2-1	CASSPGAGSYNEQFF	TGTGCCAGCAGCCCGGGGGCGGGATCCTACAATGAGCAGTTCTTC
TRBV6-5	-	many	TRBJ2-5	CASSNLEETQYF	TGTGCCAGCAGTAACCTAGAAGAGACCCAGTACTTC
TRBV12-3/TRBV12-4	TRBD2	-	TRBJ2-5	CASSPFVGGGVKETQYF	TGTGCCAGCAGCCCCTTCGTCGGCGGGGGGGTCAAAGAGACCCAGTACTTC
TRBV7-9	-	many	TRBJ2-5	CASSFVRGETQYF	TGTGCCAGCAGCTTCGTTAGGGGAGAGACCCAGTACTTC
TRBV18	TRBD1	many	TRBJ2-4	CASSPPQGTTNIQYF	TGTGCCAGCTCACCACCACAGGGGACGACTAACATTCAGTACTTC
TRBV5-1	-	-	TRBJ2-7	CASSLAVGLSIEQYF	TGCGCCAGCAGCTTGGCCGTAGGACTTTCAATCGAGCAGTACTTC
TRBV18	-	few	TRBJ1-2	CASSPQGFEYGYTF	TGTGCCAGCTCACCGCAGGGGTTTGAGTATGGCTACACCTTC
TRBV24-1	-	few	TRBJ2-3	CATSDPDWAVDTQYF	TGTGCCACCAGTGACCCTGACTGGGCCGTAGATACGCAGTATTTT
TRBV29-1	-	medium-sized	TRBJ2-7	CSVAHEVPYEQYF	TGCAGCGTCGCTCACGAGGTCCCCTACGAGCAGTACTTC
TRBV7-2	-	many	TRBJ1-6	CASSLGSSPNSPLHF	TGTGCCAGCAGCTTAGGAAGTTCCCCCAATTCACCCCTCCACTTT
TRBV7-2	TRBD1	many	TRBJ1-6	CASSPGGAPYNSPLHF	TGTGCCAGCAGCCCAGGGGGGGCGCCCTATAATTCACCCCTCCACTTT
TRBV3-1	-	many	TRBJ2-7	CASSQAYEQYF	TGTGCCAGCAGCCAAGCGTACGAGCAGTACTTC
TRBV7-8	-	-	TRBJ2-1	CASSLESSLSYNEQFF	TGTGCCAGCAGCTTAGAATCTAGTCTTTCCTACAATGAGCAGTTCTTC
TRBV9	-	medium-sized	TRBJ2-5	CASSVGQAGETQYF	TGTGCCAGCAGCGTAGGACAGGCCGGGGAGACCCAGTACTTC
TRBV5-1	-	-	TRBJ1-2	CASSLVGGLSNSYGYTF	TGCGCCAGCAGCTTGGTCGGGGGGCTTTCGAATTCCTATGGCTACACCTTC
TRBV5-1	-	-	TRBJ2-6	CASSGTSGANVLTF	TGCGCCAGCAGCGGGACCTCTGGGGCCAACGTCCTGACTTTC
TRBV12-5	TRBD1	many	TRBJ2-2	CASGLGTGRNTGELFF	TGTGCTAGTGGTCTAGGGACAGGGAGAAACACCGGGGAGCTGTTTTTT
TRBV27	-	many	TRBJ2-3	CASSLSVRHPSTDTQYF	TGTGCCAGCAGTTTATCTGTCAGGCATCCTAGCACAGATACGCAGTATTTT
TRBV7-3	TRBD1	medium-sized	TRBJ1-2	CASSLTTLSDRPGYGYTF	TGTGCCAGCAGCTTAACCACCCTTTCGGACAGGCCCGGTTATGGCTACACCTTC
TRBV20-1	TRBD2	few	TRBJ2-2	CSAREGLADTGELFF	TGCAGTGCTAGGGAGGGACTAGCGGACACCGGGGAGCTGTTTTTT
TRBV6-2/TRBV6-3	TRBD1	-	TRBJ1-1	CASSLTGVNWDTEAFF	TGTGCCAGCAGTCTAACAGGGGTCAACTGGGACACTGAAGCTTTCTTT
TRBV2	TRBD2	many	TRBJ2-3	CASIEGLAGADTQYF	TGTGCCAGCATCGAAGGGCTAGCGGGAGCAGATACGCAGTATTTT
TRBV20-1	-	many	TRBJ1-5	CSAFRPDQPQHF	TGCAGTGCTTTTCGACCTGATCAGCCCCAGCATTTT
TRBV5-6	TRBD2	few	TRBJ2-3	CASSQLAGGSPQYF	TGTGCCAGCAGCCAGCTAGCGGGTGGGTCCCCGCAGTATTTT
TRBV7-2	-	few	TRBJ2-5	CASSLGLGETQYF	TGTGCCAGCAGCTTAGGTCTAGGAGAGACCCAGTACTTC
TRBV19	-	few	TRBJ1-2	CASTYGPSYGYTF	TGTGCCAGTACATACGGACCTTCATATGGCTACACCTTC
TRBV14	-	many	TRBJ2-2	CASSQRGTGELFF	TGTGCCAGCAGCCAAAGGGGAACCGGGGAGCTGTTTTTT
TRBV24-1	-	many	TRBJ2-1	CATSDQQGTEQFF	TGTGCCACCAGTGATCAACAGGGTACTGAGCAGTTCTTC
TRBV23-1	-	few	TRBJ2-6	CASSQSSCDGANVLTF	TGCGCCAGCAGTCAATCGTCCTGTGACGGGGCCAACGTCCTGACTTTC
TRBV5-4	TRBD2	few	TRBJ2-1	CASSAGTSGYNEQFF	TGTGCCAGCAGCGCCGGGACTAGCGGGTACAATGAGCAGTTCTTC
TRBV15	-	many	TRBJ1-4	CATSRDRQTVEKLFF	TGTGCCACCAGCAGAGATCGACAGACAGTTGAAAAACTGTTTTTT
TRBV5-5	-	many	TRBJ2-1	CASSPYLNNEQFF	TGTGCCAGCAGCCCGTATCTAAACAATGAGCAGTTCTTC
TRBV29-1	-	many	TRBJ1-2	CSAGPDSQIGYGYTF	TGCAGCGCTGGGCCGGACAGCCAAATTGGATATGGCTACACCTTC
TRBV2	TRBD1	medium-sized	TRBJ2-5	CASQGVGETQYF	TGTGCCAGCCAGGGGGTTGGAGAGACCCAGTACTTC
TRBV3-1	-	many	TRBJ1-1	CASSQDWRGAFF	TGTGCCAGCAGCCAAGACTGGAGGGGAGCTTTCTTT
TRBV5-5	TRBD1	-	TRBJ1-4	CASSFGGTGANEKLFF	TGTGCCAGCAGCTTTGGCGGGACAGGGGCTAATGAAAAACTGTTTTTT
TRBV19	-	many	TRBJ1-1	CASSNFGKSNTEAFF	TGTGCCAGTAGTAATTTTGGGAAATCGAACACTGAAGCTTTCTTT
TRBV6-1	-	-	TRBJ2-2	CASSESRGTGELFF	TGTGCCAGCAGTGAATCCCGGGGCACCGGGGAGCTGTTTTTT